This TCR beta chain was observed in a study of CD8 T cells in Susac syndrome. TCR beta sequencing covered blood CD8+ and CD4+ T cells. Patients with Susac syndrome met diagnostic criteria that were recently defined for definite or probable disease. It was with random hexamers that roughly 0.5 to 1 ug RNA was reverse transcribed. TCRdb analysed the immunoSEQ multiplex PCR reads with MiXCR anew, one entry per CDR3 protein. The sample has 200,000 or so distinct CDR3 sequences, 85% to 95% seen once; the top ten hold 0.15% to 0.2%. Germline assignment: CDR1 DFQATT and CDR2 SNEGSKA (reference sequence). This CDR3 has 12 amino acids.

The TCR was taken from a human donor with Susac syndrome. Sequencing was performed on CD8+ T cells from PBMCs. The rearrangement uses TRBV20-1 and TRBJ1-2, with D maybe TRBD1 (5 bases). The CDR3 protein is CRGTPPNYGYTF. The CDR3 DNA is TGCAGGGGGACCCCACCTAACTATGGCTACACCTTC.